These T cell receptor beta chains were read from a single sample in a study of cytomegalovirus exposure and HLA in healthy donors. The assay was immunoSEQ multiplex PCR, and TCRdb's table has in-frame clones only and misses some. Counted here are about 59,000 clones, about 81% occurring once; the ten biggest clones make up 6.5% to 8.5%. Sequencing was done on a sample of PBMCs. The receptors derive from a man younger than 40 in good health and CMV-seropositive. Each CDR3 is given without its conserved first and last residue.

>TRBV7-9
ASSLDGGSGEKLF
>TRBV10-3
AISEDRGGQPQH
>TRBV4-1
ASSQDWRPGAGELF
>TRBV18
ASSPSGGLSYEQY
>TRBV15
ATSPGQGALPSYEQY
>TRBV27
ASSSPQGTTFAGANVLT
>TRBV28
ASGLTGSTGELF
>TRBV30
AWKQDYTEAF
>TRBV28
ASSSMPARGNEKLF
>TRBV10-2
ASSRLAGINEQY
>TRBV4-1
ASSLQGSYEQY
>TRBV6-9
ASKNRVKSGNTIY
>TRBV5-4
ASSLDSSGNTIY
>TRBV9
ASSPNRGYNSPLH
>TRBV6-6
ASNLRKGLDSPLH
>TRBV6-5
ASSPGIGGTQY
>TRBV19
ASSMRDEQF
>TRBV28
ASSGTTDRRVGGYT
>TRBV6-5
ASSSATGKRTEAF
>TRBV5-6
ASSFEPTEAF
>TRBV5-1
ASRGGQGAIHSNQPQH
>TRBV4-1
ASSQASGVFLEQF
>TRBV2
ASSEGQVNSPLH
>TRBV5-5
ASSFTGFEQY
>TRBV4-3
ASSQDLAGLSGNTIY
>TRBV28
AGAGGPDGELF
>TRBV4-3
ASSQHGGPKWEQY
>TRBV27
ASSSGQGWNSPLH
>TRBV28
ASTPGGVPYEQY
>TRBV2
ASSELPLTQY
>TRBV7-2
ASSPVTDTQY
>TRBV5-1
ASRAGETNEKLF
>TRBV30
AWTPGQGWTEAF
>TRBV19
ASSIGRIEAF
>TRBV11-1
ASSSPGSGEAF
>TRBV7-2
ASSLNRGHEQY
>TRBV28
ASNRDRTTTDTQY
>TRBV4-2
ASSQGLVGEKLF
>TRBV7-2
ASSLGSSEETQY
>TRBV4-2
ASSQDKGAPNTEAF
>TRBV9
ASSPRQGAGTLH
>TRBV7-2
ASTPTQGSYNSPLH
>TRBV27
ATHGSGRGYEQY
>TRBV14
ASSPDRNYGYT
>TRBV5-4
ASSWGQGVNTGELF
>TRBV29-1
SVSSTNQPQH
>TRBV30
AWSPDRAGFSNQPQH
>TRBV5-1
ASSSDGGAYEQY
>TRBV28
ASSREAVGETQY
>TRBV11-2
ASSSEPAANEKLF
>TRBV6-1
ASSELAGGSYEQY